The rows below give T cell receptor beta chains drawn from one sample of a study of cytomegalovirus exposure and HLA in healthy donors. The table came from immunoSEQ multiplex PCR; TCRdb's copy has only in-frame clones and leaves some out. The sample lists 200,000 to 250,000 clones; about 80% were seen once. Sequencing input: PBMCs. All receptors derive from a woman in her thirties or forties in good health and CMV-seronegative. The CDR3 runs from the conserved cysteine through the conserved F or W. A D gene is named only where the DNA matches it firmly.

d_gene	v_gene	j_gene	CDR3aa
TRBD1	TRBV27	TRBJ1-4	CASSLTVGTGGSNEKLFF
TRBD2	TRBV12-5	TRBJ2-3	CASGLASTAGTDTQYF
TRBD2	TRBV7-9	TRBJ2-7	CSSSLTSDEQYF
NA	TRBV5-4	TRBJ2-3	CASSLSPTDTQYF
TRBD2	TRBV30	TRBJ2-3	CAWTSGGVRDTQYF
NA	TRBV28	TRBJ2-7	CASSLPPIGDFSYEQYF
TRBD2	TRBV9	TRBJ2-7	CASSVQSGVSYEQYF
NA	TRBV28	TRBJ1-4	CASTAESATNEKLFF
NA	TRBV21-1	TRBJ1-6	CASSTSGTDNSPLHF
NA	TRBV29-1	TRBJ1-3	CSVSRQTRNTIYF
NA	TRBV6-5	TRBJ2-2	CASSYVTPSTGELFF
NA	TRBV12-1	TRBJ2-7	CASSFDKQYF
NA	TRBV5-1	TRBJ1-1	CASSLESYTEAFF
TRBD2	TRBV6-1	TRBJ2-7	CASSEGSGAGYEQYF
TRBD1	TRBV5-6	TRBJ1-2	CASRRTGFYGYTF
TRBD1	TRBV19	TRBJ1-1	CASSTDNRGSSEAFF
TRBD1	TRBV7-9	TRBJ1-2	CASGLTGGYGYTF
NA	TRBV5-1	TRBJ1-1	CASSLGGQPEAFF
TRBD2	TRBV23-1	TRBJ2-1	CASSQSRAGGYNEQFF
NA	TRBV5-6	TRBJ1-2	CASSRGVSLPGYTF
NA	TRBV5-6	TRBJ1-1	CASSLDSMNTEAFF
NA	TRBV14	TRBJ2-3	CASSQGIQITDTQYF
TRBD1	TRBV4-2	TRBJ1-5	CASSQDPTGDQPQHF
TRBD1	TRBV5-6	TRBJ2-3	CASSPDRGQWTDTQYF
TRBD1	TRBV9	TRBJ1-2	CASSGDRVDGYTF
NA	TRBV7-2	TRBJ1-2	CASSIGQLPNYGYTF
NA	TRBV19	TRBJ1-1	CASSTGLADTEAFF
NA	TRBV6-1	TRBJ1-5	CASGGGQPQHF
TRBD1	TRBV5-1	TRBJ1-3	CASSRHTGDRNTIYF
NA	TRBV7-6	TRBJ1-5	CASSPRQSGGLYQPQHF
TRBD1	TRBV5-8	TRBJ1-1	CASSLGQANTEAFF
TRBD1	TRBV11-2	TRBJ2-4	CASSSLQGAGNIQYF
NA	TRBV15	TRBJ2-7	CATSRVGSAEQYF
NA	TRBV4-3	TRBJ2-1	CASSQDLGVSYNEQFF
NA	TRBV4-3	TRBJ1-1	CASSPDRIMNTEAFF
TRBD2	TRBV5-1	TRBJ2-1	CASSYGLADYNEQFF
NA	TRBV15	TRBJ2-7	CATSRGTSGNPYEQYF
NA	TRBV11-2	TRBJ1-4	CASSLELNEKLFF
NA	TRBV30	TRBJ1-1	CAWSGGLFTEAFF
TRBD1	TRBV7-2	TRBJ1-2	CASSPRQGASGYTF
NA	TRBV7-2	TRBJ2-4	CASSPHSSGVAKNIQYF
NA	TRBV27	TRBJ1-5	CASSSRDSNQPQHF
TRBD1	TRBV6-6	TRBJ2-3	CASRPDRGSTDTQYF
NA	TRBV7-2	TRBJ2-5	CASSQARQETQYF
TRBD2	TRBV7-9	TRBJ2-3	CSSSLSASGPAGMVYTQYF
NA	TRBV7-8	TRBJ2-7	CASSSPKSGSYEQYF
NA	TRBV9	TRBJ2-7	CASSLGEGGTYEQYF
NA	TRBV4-2	TRBJ2-3	CASSQDAPGLPGDTQYF
NA	TRBV11-3	TRBJ2-5	CASSLRETQYF
TRBD1	TRBV28	TRBJ1-5	CASSLIEGGAEHF
TRBD2	TRBV9	TRBJ2-5	CASSVNSGRSTQYF
NA	TRBV4-3	TRBJ1-4	CASSQRLLGGDTTNEKLFF
NA	TRBV15	TRBJ2-7	CATSRDRVRAVEQYF
TRBD1	TRBV6-1	TRBJ1-5	CASSEWGTGANQPQHF
TRBD1	TRBV4-3	TRBJ2-7	CASSQRIDRVFSYEQYF
NA	TRBV20-1	TRBJ2-5	CSAGREAQYF
NA	TRBV5-1	TRBJ2-5	CASSFRGSLETQYF